This TCR beta chain was recovered during a study of early T cells in non-severe SARS-CoV-2 infection. Study-wide points: The VDJdb matching leaned toward anti-spike CD8 responses and overlooked private and CD4 specificities.

Unique molecular identifiers were attached to individual cDNA molecules. In TCRdb, the 5' RACE reads were re-called with MiXCR into one record per CDR3 protein. The sample consists of more than 75,000 distinct CDR3 sequences, around 13% of them appearing once. The CDR3 is made up of 12 amino acids. The V gene's germline CDR1 is LNHDA and CDR2 SQIVND (reference sequence). With 1 base removed from V and 7 bases from J, the gap between germline ends came to 7 bases. This clonotype was seen at least ten times. The antigen is not known. The sequenced sample consisted of whole blood. This rearrangement joins TRBV19 to TRBJ1-2, with D perhaps TRBD1 (5 bases). The TCR originated in an adult who was a healthcare worker with PCR-confirmed SARS-CoV-2 infection or an uninfected control (not recorded which). CDR3 sequence: CASSIGGAGYTF. In nucleotides, the CDR3 is TGTGCCAGTAGTATAGGAGGGGCTGGCTACACCTTC.